The TCR beta chain under discussion was sequenced for a study of long-term antiretroviral therapy in people with HIV. Concerning this clone itself: Its antigen is as yet unknown.

No donor had fewer than one pre-ART PBMC sample or fewer than two post-ART PBMC samples. They ran version v3.0 of the immunoSEQ assay at survey level. Sequencing was performed with immunoSEQ multiplex PCR; in TCRdb, only in-frame clones are kept and a portion is missing. The sample consists of tens of thousands of clones, over 75% of them appearing once. The CDR3 covers 14 residues. Germline values: CDR1 MNHEY, CDR2 SVGAGI. With V trimmed by 5 bases and J by 5 bases, 7 bases remained unmatched. Notes on the study in general: Controls had broader CDR3 length ranges than HIV repertoires did. Researchers lacked any data on ART adherence, viral resistance or therapy changes.

The receptor comes from a man over 45 with HIV. The sample in question was unsorted PBMCs, obtained 2 years after starting antiretroviral therapy. The V and J genes are TRBV6-5 and TRBJ1-2; 8 bases are a match to TRBD1. Here the CDR3 DNA reads TGTGCCAGCAGTACGGACAGGGATCGGTATGGCTACACCTTC. Translated: CASSTDRDRYGYTF.